The following is a TCR beta chain sequence with its context. In Cohort 3, a recovered donor had either two negative PCRs, clearance, or symptom resolution. These data are taken from a study of blood T cell repertoires in COVID-19. Study information: Spain, Italy and the United States supplied samples that represented acute and convalescent COVID-19.

V was cut by 2 bases and J by 4 bases, with 5 bases left in between. CDR3 length: 12 residues. Per the germline V gene, CDR1 is SGHRS and CDR2 is YFSETQ. Method: immunoSEQ multiplex PCR; TCRdb's copy keeps in-frame clones and lacks some. The sample includes approximately 200,000 clones, around 90% seen only once; the top ten take 10% to 14%. This sequence joins TRBV5-1 and TRBJ2-3; D is ambiguous. Sequencing input: PBMCs or T cells enriched from blood (not recorded which). The origin of this receptor is a man aged 25 to 45 who had recovered from COVID-19. Written as DNA, the CDR3 is TGCGCCAGCAGCTTCTCCGCAGATACGCAGTATTTT. Protein sequence: CASSFSADTQYF.